This entry concerns a single TCR beta chain. Its antigen is currently unknown. Germline V gene sequence: CDR1 SGHAT, CDR2 FQNNGV. Deletions cut 2 bases from V and 5 bases from J, with 12 bases between. This CDR3 region has 15 residues. This sample was taken from a study of early T cells in non-severe SARS-CoV-2 infection. Across the study: Unpaired chains resulted from sequencing bulk RNA of unsorted whole blood.

Study observations and caveats: A preference for anti-spike CD8 responses marked VDJdb matching, which missed private and CD4 specificities.

The TCR library protocol was used to attach unique molecular identifiers. These identifiers were attached to individual cDNA molecules. One entry per CDR3 protein results from TCRdb running MiXCR on the 5' RACE reads. The sample consists of 70,000 to 95,000 distinct CDR3 sequences, roughly 14% of them appearing once. The sequence came from an adult who was a healthcare worker with PCR-confirmed SARS-CoV-2 infection or an uninfected control (not recorded which). The specimen sequenced was whole blood. The chain is built from TRBV11-2 and TRBJ1-4, with D hard to call. DNA of the CDR3: TGTGCCAGCAGCTTAACGACGGACGGGAATGAAAAACTGTTTTTT. Translated, it gives CASSLTTDGNEKLFF.